Following are 10 T cell receptor beta chains from one sample sequenced in a study of CD8+ T cells in alopecia areata. RNA extraction and reverse transcription yielded cDNA as sequencing template. Using immunoSEQ multiplex PCR, the repertoire was profiled, and TCRdb retains in-frame clones only, with some absent. The data contain about 150,000 clones, 54% of them seen just once; the ten biggest clones take up 15% to 20%. Sample treatment: oral pan-JAK inhibitor, 5-10 mg twice daily. Sample: CD8+ T cells sorted from blood, taken at week 4, from a patient treated with tofacitinib. The origin of the receptors is a human donor with alopecia areata.

The V gene is TRBV7-9, the J gene TRBJ2-5; 9 positions match TRBD1. After removal of 3 bases from V and 3 bases from J, the junction contained 2 bases not matched to a gene. There are 14 residues in the CDR3. Germline-derived CDR1 and CDR2 are SEHNR and FQNEAQ (reference sequence). The CDR3 region is CASSFRDREETQYF. Written as DNA, the CDR3 is TGTGCCAGCAGCTTCCGGGACAGGGAAGAGACCCAGTACTTC. Full variable domain (rest looked up from reference TRBV7-9 and TRBJ2-5): DTGVSQNPRHKITKRGQNVTFRCDPISEHNRLYWYRQTLGQGPEFLTYFQNEAQLEKSRLLSDRFSAERPKGSFSTLEIQRTEQGDSAMYLCASSFRDREETQYFGPGTRLLVL.

The chain employs TRBV5-6 and TRBJ2-2, with 8 bases fitting TRBD1. The CDR3 extends over 15 amino acids. Trimming took 0 bases from V and 5 from J; bases not matched to a gene: 3. Germline V CDR1 and CDR2: SGHDT, YYEEEE. CDR3 sequence (DNA): TGTGCCAGCAGCTTGGCAGGGGGCGGGACCGGGGAGCTGTTTTTT. Its translation is CASSLAGGGTGELFF.

The chain joins TRBV29-1 to TRBJ1-1; D may be TRBD1 (5 bases). V lost 4 bases to trimming and J lost 1 base, with 10 bases between them. The germline CDR1 and CDR2 sequences are SQVTM and ANQGSEA. CDR3 length equals 13 residues. CDR3: CSVAWGRNTEAFF. The DNA for the CDR3 is TGCAGCGTTGCATGGGGCAGGAACACTGAAGCTTTCTTT.

The chain uses TRBV4-2 and TRBJ1-2; no definite D call. This CDR3 is 11 amino acids long. V shed 4 bases and J shed 6 bases, with 6 bases lying between them. Germline assignment: CDR1 LGHNA and CDR2 YNFKEQ. The CDR3 sequence: CASSPGDGYTF. DNA for the CDR3: TGTGCCAGCAGCCCAGGAGATGGCTACACCTTC.

This clone has only a few counts. The genes are TRBV13 and TRBJ1-6; D not resolved. Germline lookup yields CDR1 PRHDT and CDR2 FYEKMQ (reference sequence). V gave up 7 bases and J gave up 9 bases, with 13 bases separating them. The length of the CDR3 is 13 residues. Here the CDR3 reads CASMTDAPSPLHF. CDR3 in DNA: TGTGCCAGCATGACCGACGCCCCTTCACCCCTCCACTTT. The complete variable domain, with remaining parts taken from reference TRBV13 and TRBJ1-6, reads AAGVIQSPRHLIKEKRETATLKCYPIPRHDTVYWYQQGPGQDPQFLISFYEKMQSDKGSIPDRFSAQQFSDYHSELNMSSLELGDSALYFCASMTDAPSPLHFGNGTRLTVT.

There are a few counts of this clone. Other DNA sequences of this sample code for an identical CDR3. V gene TRBV7-9 combines with J gene TRBJ2-5, with TRBD2 as a possible D gene (7 bases). CDR3 length: 13 amino acids. CDR1 is SEHNR and CDR2 is FQNEAQ in the germline V gene (reference sequence). The V end lost 3 bases, the J end lost 4 bases, and 9 bases lay between the germline ends. The CDR3 is CASSLGGGETQYF. The CDR3 region has the DNA TGTGCCAGCAGCTTGGGAGGGGGAGAGACCCAGTACTTC.

The V and J genes are TRBV29-1 and TRBJ1-1, with D possibly being TRBD1 (5 bases). Trimming shortened V by 6 bases and J by 0 bases, and 17 bases separated the two germline ends. The CDR3 consists of 15 residues. CDR1 and CDR2 from the germline V gene are SQVTM and ANQGSEA. This chain's CDR3 is CSVGVQPEMNTEAFF. CDR3 bases: TGCAGCGTGGGGGTCCAGCCGGAGATGAACACTGAAGCTTTCTTT.

This chain connects TRBV6-5 to TRBJ2-2; D might be TRBD1 (6 bases). Germline CDR1 is MNHEY and CDR2 is SVGAGI. Trimming removed 7 bases from V and 0 bases from J, with 12 bases in between. The CDR3 loop spans 15 amino acids. The CDR3 sequence: CASNPTGANTGELFF. The CDR3, as DNA: TGTGCCAGCAATCCGACAGGAGCGAACACCGGGGAGCTGTTTTTT.

The genes are TRBV7-9 and TRBJ2-5; 11 bases align to TRBD1. The CDR3 runs 15 residues. CDR1 is SEHNR and CDR2 is FQNEAQ in the germline V gene (reference sequence). J lost 5 bases, V lost 8 bases, and 10 bases had no gene match. CDR3 sequence (DNA): TGTGCCAGCCCCGGACAGGGGGCGGATGAGGAGACCCAGTACTTC. It encodes CASPGQGADEETQYF.

The chain couples TRBV7-9 to TRBJ2-4; 14 nucleotides line up with TRBD2. The CDR3 has 17 amino acids. The trim removed 4 bases at V and 5 bases at J, leaving 7 bases unmatched. The germline gives CDR1 SEHNR, CDR2 FQNEAQ (reference sequence). The CDR3 loop reads CASSSRLAGGPENIQYF. CDR3 coding DNA: TGTGCCAGCAGCTCCAGACTAGCGGGGGGGCCGGAAAACATTCAGTACTTC.